Listed below are T cell receptor beta chains from one sample, sequenced in a study of regulatory T cells in long-lasting Graves disease. TCRdb used MiXCR to reprocess the multiplex PCR reads, holding one entry per CDR3 protein. The table has approximately 360,000 distinct CDR3 sequences, 20% to 25% seen once. The material sequenced was peripheral blood mononuclear cells (PBMCs), taken when the disease was refractory, from a patient treated with antithyroid drugs. These receptors came from a woman aged 40 to 49 with Graves disease. The CDR3 runs from the conserved cysteine through the conserved F or W. The order of the fields is V gene, clone size, J gene, D gene, CDR3 protein, CDR3 DNA. The D gene is left open where the match is weak. Rows give clone size only sometimes, using once, few, many, or a class for an expanded clone.

>TRBV7-9|NA|TRBJ2-2|TRBD2
CASRHQREVYTGELFF
TGTGCCAGCAGGCATCAGCGGGAGGTCTACACCGGGGAGCTGTTTTTT
>TRBV5-1|many|TRBJ1-1|NA
CASSLEAGEAFF
TGCGCCAGCAGCTTGGAGGCAGGGGAAGCTTTCTTT
>TRBV11-2|NA|TRBJ1-1|NA
CASSSKMTSRATEAFF
TGTGCCAGCAGCTCCAAAATGACGAGCAGGGCCACTGAAGCTTTCTTT
>TRBV19|NA|TRBJ2-5|NA
CASSSLPRDSRRRTQYF
TGTGCCAGTAGCTCTCTACCCCGGGACTCACGCCGGAGGACCCAGTACTTC
>TRBV12-3/TRBV12-4|many|TRBJ1-6|NA
CASSLDGASSPLHF
TGTGCCAGCAGTTTAGACGGGGCGTCGTCACCCCTCCACTTT
>TRBV20-1|NA|TRBJ2-1|NA
CSARVGNEQFF
TGCAGTGCTAGAGTTGGCAATGAGCAGTTCTTC
>TRBV28|few|TRBJ2-1|NA
CASSLSTPNEQFF
TGTGCCAGCAGTTTATCGACCCCCAATGAGCAGTTCTTC
>TRBV3-1|NA|TRBJ2-1|NA
CASSQDPLGNNEQFF
TGTGCCAGCAGCCAAGATCCTCTGGGAAACAATGAGCAGTTCTTC
>TRBV25-1|many|TRBJ2-7|NA
CASSEHSRPHSYEQYF
TGTGCCAGCAGTGAACATTCGCGGCCCCACTCCTACGAGCAGTACTTC
>TRBV7-9|few|TRBJ2-2|NA
CASSFPTGKTGELFF
TGTGCCAGCAGCTTTCCTACCGGGAAAACCGGGGAGCTGTTTTTT
>TRBV11-2|many|TRBJ2-1|TRBD1
CASSPSTGGYEQFF
TGTGCCAGCAGCCCTTCGACAGGGGGCTATGAGCAGTTCTTC